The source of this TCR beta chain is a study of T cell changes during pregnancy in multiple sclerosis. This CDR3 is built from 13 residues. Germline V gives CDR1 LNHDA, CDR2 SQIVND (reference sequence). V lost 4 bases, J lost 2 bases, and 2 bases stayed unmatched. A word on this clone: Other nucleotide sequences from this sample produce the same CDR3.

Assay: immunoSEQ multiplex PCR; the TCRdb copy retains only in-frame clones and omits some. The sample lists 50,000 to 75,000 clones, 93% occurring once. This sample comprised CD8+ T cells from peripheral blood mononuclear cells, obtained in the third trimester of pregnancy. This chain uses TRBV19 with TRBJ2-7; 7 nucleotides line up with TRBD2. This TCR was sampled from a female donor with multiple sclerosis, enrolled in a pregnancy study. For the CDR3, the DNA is TGTGCCAGTAGTACTAGCGGACCCTACGAGCAGTACTTC. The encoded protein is CASSTSGPYEQYF.